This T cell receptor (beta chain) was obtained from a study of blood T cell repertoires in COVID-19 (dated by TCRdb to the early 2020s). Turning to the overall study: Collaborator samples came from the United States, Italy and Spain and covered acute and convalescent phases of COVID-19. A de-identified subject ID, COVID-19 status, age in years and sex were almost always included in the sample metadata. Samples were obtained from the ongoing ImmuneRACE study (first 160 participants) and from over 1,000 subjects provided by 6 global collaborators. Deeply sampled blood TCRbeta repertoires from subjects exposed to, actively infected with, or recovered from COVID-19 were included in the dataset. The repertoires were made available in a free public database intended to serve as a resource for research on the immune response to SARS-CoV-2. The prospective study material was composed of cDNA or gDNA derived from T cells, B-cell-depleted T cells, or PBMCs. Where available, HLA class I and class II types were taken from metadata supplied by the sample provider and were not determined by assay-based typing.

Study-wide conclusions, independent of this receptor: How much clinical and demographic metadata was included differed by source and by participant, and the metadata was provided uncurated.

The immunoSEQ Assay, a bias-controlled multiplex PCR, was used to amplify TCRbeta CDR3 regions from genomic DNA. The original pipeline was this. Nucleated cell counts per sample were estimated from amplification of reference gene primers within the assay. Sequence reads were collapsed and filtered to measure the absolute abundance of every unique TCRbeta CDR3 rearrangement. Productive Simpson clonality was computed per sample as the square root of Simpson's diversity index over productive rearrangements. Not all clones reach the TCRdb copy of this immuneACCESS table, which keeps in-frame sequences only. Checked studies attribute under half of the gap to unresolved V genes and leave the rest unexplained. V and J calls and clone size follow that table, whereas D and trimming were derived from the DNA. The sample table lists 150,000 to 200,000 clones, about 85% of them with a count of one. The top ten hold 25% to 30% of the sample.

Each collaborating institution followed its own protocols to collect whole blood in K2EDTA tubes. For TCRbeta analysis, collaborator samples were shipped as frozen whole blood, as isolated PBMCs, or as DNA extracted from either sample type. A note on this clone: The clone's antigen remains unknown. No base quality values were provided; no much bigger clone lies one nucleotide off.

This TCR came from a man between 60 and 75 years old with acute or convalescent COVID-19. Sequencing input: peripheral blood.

The CDR3 sequence is CASSPEVEGYGYTF. The DNA sequence is TGTGCCAGCAGCCCCGAGGTGGAGGGCTATGGCTACACCTTC. The chain uses TRBV7-8 and TRBJ1-2; the D gene identity is not certain. Taken from cysteine to phenylalanine, the CDR3 has 14 residues. Kept here is only the CDR3 DNA, which spans 42 bases and is read in frame from base 1. At the junction V is shortened by 5 bases and J by 4 bases, with 14 bases in between. The germline V gene supplies CDR1 SGHVS and CDR2 FQNEAQ.